Shown below are 30 T cell receptor beta chains from a single sample sequenced in a study of T cells in Graves' hyperthyroidism and ophthalmopathy. Amplification yielded TCR beta CDR3 regions, with RNA transcripts as the source. With the HTBI primer set, the TCR CDR3 went through a first round of RT-PCR. TCRdb used MiXCR to reprocess the multiplex PCR reads, holding one entry per CDR3 protein. Here the sample spans about 520,000 distinct CDR3 sequences, around 22% being singletons. The source material was blood. These receptors were obtained from a woman younger than 45 with Graves' ophthalmopathy.

This clonotype was seen ten or more times. One junction end does not reproduce the germline sequence, and a read error may be involved. The genes are TRBV7-2 and TRBJ1-1, with 7 bases that match TRBD1. Per germline, CDR1 SGHTA and CDR2 FQGNSA. The CDR3 sequence is 14 residues long. The CDR3: CASSLAVGQTEAFF. CDR3 nucleotides: TGTGCCAGCAGCCTAGCTGTGGGACAGACTGAAGCTTTCTTT.

The table lists this clonotype with many counts. The chain links TRBV6-5 to TRBJ1-2; maybe TRBD1 (5 bases). The CDR3 runs to 13 residues. The ends were cut back, 2 bases at V and 2 bases at J, with 6 bases in the middle. Germline V gene data show CDR1 as MNHEY and CDR2 as SVGAGI. CDR3 in amino acids: CASSYDRNYGYTF. The CDR3 DNA follows: TGTGCCAGCAGTTACGACAGAAACTATGGCTACACCTTC.

This clonotype was seen a handful of times. V is TRBV11-2 and J is TRBJ2-5; perhaps TRBD2 as D (5 bases). The germline CDR1 and CDR2 sequences are SGHAT and FQNNGV. Deletions cut 1 base from V and 0 bases from J, with 9 bases between. The CDR3 is 15 residues long. CDR3 region: CASSLVGLDQETQYF. DNA for the CDR3: TGTGCCAGCAGCTTAGTAGGACTCGACCAAGAGACCCAGTACTTC.

The chain employs TRBV29-1 and TRBJ1-2; 12 bases are shared with TRBD1. Germline V gives CDR1 SQVTM, CDR2 ANQGSEA. The CDR3 sequence is 15 residues long. The trim removed 4 bases at V and 3 bases at J, leaving 6 bases unmatched. The CDR3 region is CSVAMGTGGDYGYTF. The CDR3 DNA reads TGCAGCGTTGCTATGGGGACAGGGGGCGACTATGGCTACACCTTC.

This clonotype appeared many times. This sequence joins TRBV7-8 and TRBJ1-5; D unclear. In germline, CDR1 is SGHVS, CDR2 FQNEAQ. The CDR3 runs to 17 residues. Trimming cost V 2 bases and J 3 bases, with 17 bases left between them. The CDR3 loop is CASSLNQVESHNQPQHF. CDR3 sequence (DNA): TGTGCCAGCAGCTTAAACCAGGTTGAGAGCCACAATCAGCCCCAGCATTTT.

This clonotype was seen repeatedly, ten times or more. The chain carries TRBV29-1 and TRBJ1-2, with TRBD1 identical over 7 bases. Looked up from germline, CDR1 is SQVTM and CDR2 is ANQGSEA. The ends lost 2 bases at V and 7 bases at J; junction bases unmatched: 7. The CDR3 sequence is 13 residues long. The CDR3 sequence: CSVELAGGAGYTF. Written as DNA, the CDR3 is TGCAGCGTTGAACTGGCAGGGGGGGCTGGCTACACCTTC. Together with reference TRBV29-1 and TRBJ1-2, the CDR3 gives the full variable domain: SAVISQKPSRDICQRGTSLTIQCQVDSQVTMMFWYRQQPGQSLTLIATANQGSEATYESGFVIDKFPISRPNLTFSTLTVSNMSPEDSSIYLCSVELAGGAGYTFGSGTRLTVV.

The CDR3 nucleotides read TGCAGTACGGGTTATATAGGCTTCGGGGCCTCTGAAGCTTTCTTT. Translation: CSTGYIGFGASEAFF. This chain connects TRBV20-1 to TRBJ1-1; D possibly corresponds to TRBD1 (5 bases). The V end lost 8 bases, the J end lost 6 bases, and 25 bases lay between the germline ends. From germline, CDR1 is DFQATT and CDR2 SNEGSKA (reference sequence). This CDR3 region has 15 residues.

This sequence joins TRBV12-3 or TRBV12-4 and TRBJ2-2, with 7 bases matching TRBD2. This CDR3 is built from 17 residues. V lost 5 bases, J lost 7 bases, and 16 bases stayed unmatched. CDR3 residues: CASSRQGLRRVGGELFF. The CDR3 bases are TGTGCCAGCAGTCGGCAGGGACTACGGCGGGTGGGCGGGGAGCTGTTTTTT.

The chain carries TRBV4-1 and TRBJ2-7; the match to TRBD2 covers 11 bases. V trimming: 3 bases; J trimming: 0 bases; junction bases outside the gene matches: 1. This CDR3 contains 15 residues. The germline V gene has CDR1 MGHRA and CDR2 YSYEKL. The CDR3 bases are TGCGCCAGCAGCCATGGGACTAGCGGCTCCTACGAGCAGTACTTC. Protein sequence: CASSHGTSGSYEQYF.

This clonotype occurred many times. CDR3 sequence: CAITGTGPPYEQYF. The CDR3 region has the DNA TGTGCCATCACCGGGACAGGGCCTCCTTACGAGCAGTACTTC. V and J are TRBV6-1 and TRBJ2-7; 9 bases agree with TRBD1. The CDR3 loop spans 14 amino acids. The germline gives CDR1 MNHNS, CDR2 SASEGT. Trimming took 10 bases from V and 4 from J; bases not matched to a gene: 11.

This clonotype was recorded many times. The chain carries TRBV29-1 and TRBJ2-4, with unresolved D. Per germline, CDR1 SQVTM and CDR2 ANQGSEA. This CDR3 has 13 amino acids. The V end was cut by 6 bases, the J end by 0 bases, with 9 bases between. The CDR3 region is CSVAQVAKNIQYF. Here the CDR3 DNA reads TGCAGCGTGGCTCAGGTAGCCAAAAACATTCAGTACTTC.

This clonotype was counted a few times. The chain couples TRBV2 to TRBJ2-7; the D gene is possibly TRBD1 (5 bases). Germline V CDR1 and CDR2: SNHLY, FYNNEI. There are 15 residues in the CDR3. The V end was cut by 0 bases, the J end by 2 bases, with 11 bases between. CDR3 DNA: TGTGCCAGCAGTGAAGCCCGGACACCGACCTACGAGCAGTACTTC. Translating gives CASSEARTPTYEQYF.

This clonotype was seen at least ten times. The chain links TRBV4-1 to TRBJ1-2; 7 nucleotides agree with TRBD1. The CDR3 is 15 residues long. Germline loops: CDR1 MGHRA, CDR2 YSYEKL. J was trimmed by 3 bases and V by 4 bases; bases with no gene match: 8. In nucleotides, the CDR3 is TGCGCCAGCAGCCGCCAACCCGGACAGGACTATGGCTACACCTTC. Translating it yields CASSRQPGQDYGYTF.

This clonotype has at least ten counts. The chain is built from TRBV15 and TRBJ1-5; D unclear. From germline, CDR1 is LNHNV and CDR2 YYDKDF (reference sequence). Trimming removed 0 bases from V and 8 bases from J, with 14 bases in between. The CDR3 has 15 residues. The CDR3 DNA sequence: TGTGCCACCAGCAGAGATCAAGGGCTGAGAAAGCCCCAGCATTTT. The encoded protein is CATSRDQGLRKPQHF.

This clonotype has ten or more counts. The gene calls are TRBV28 and TRBJ1-1, with D possibly being TRBD1 (5 bases). CDR1 is MDHEN, CDR2 SYDVKM, per germline. CDR3 size: 14 residues. Trimming left V 10 bases short and J 4 bases short, with 19 bases between. CDR3 residues: CATWGGSTSTEAFF. The CDR3 DNA follows: TGTGCCACCTGGGGCGGATCTACGAGCACTGAAGCTTTCTTT.

The chain joins TRBV20-1 to TRBJ1-5; 9 positions match TRBD1. This CDR3 comprises 15 residues. Trimming took 1 base from V and 6 from J; bases not matched to a gene: 7. The V gene's germline CDR1 is DFQATT and CDR2 SNEGSKA (reference sequence). CDR3 coding DNA: TGCAGTGCTAGAGGAGGGACAGGGCAGGGTCAGCCCCAGCATTTT. It encodes CSARGGTGQGQPQHF.

This clonotype was observed many times. The rearrangement joins TRBV3-1 to TRBJ1-2; D is perhaps TRBD1 (5 bases). The CDR3 loop spans 16 amino acids. V dropped 0 bases and J dropped 8 bases, with 19 bases sitting between them. Germline V gene lookup returns CDR1 LGHDT and CDR2 YNNKEL (reference sequence). CDR3: CASSQDFLIGGEGYTF. CDR3 in DNA: TGTGCCAGCAGCCAAGATTTTCTTATCGGAGGGGAAGGCTACACCTTC. The entire variable domain, with the rest obtained from reference TRBV3-1 and TRBJ1-2, is as follows: DTAVSQTPKYLVTQMGNDKSIKCEQNLGHDTMYWYKQDSKKFLKIMFSYNNKELIINETVPNRFSPKSPDKAHLNLHINSLELGDSAVYFCASSQDFLIGGEGYTFGSGTRLTVV.

Turning to this clonotype: One end of the junction fails to match germline, which may point to a read error. The chain has TRBV15 and TRBJ1-2, with 8 positions matching TRBD1. CDR3 length equals 14 residues. Germline values: CDR1 LNHNV, CDR2 YYDKDF (reference sequence). The CDR3 sequence is CAASKRQGSYGYTF. CDR3 coding DNA: TGTGCCGCCAGTAAAAGACAGGGGTCGTATGGCTACACCTTC. The variable domain in full, with the rest retrieved from reference TRBV15 and TRBJ1-2, is DAMVIQNPRYQVTQFGKPVTLSCSQTLNHNVMYWYQQKSSQAPKLLFHYYDKDFNNEADTPDNFQSRRPNTSFCFLDIRSPGLGDTAMYLCAASKRQGSYGYTFGSGTRLTVV.

In this sample, this clonotype turned up many times. The chain carries TRBV14 and TRBJ2-7, with D hard to call. V was pared by 1 base and J by 2 bases, with 6 bases between. The CDR3 runs to 13 residues. CDR1 SGHDN and CDR2 FVKESK come from the germline V gene. CDR3 sequence reads: CASSQATTYEQYF. The CDR3 DNA is TGTGCCAGCAGCCAAGCAACCACCTACGAGCAGTACTTC.

The chain employs TRBV6-1 and TRBJ2-7, with D unclear. CDR3 length equals 12 residues. Trimming cost V 6 bases and J 1 base, with 7 bases left between them. Germline loops: CDR1 MNHNS, CDR2 SASEGT. The CDR3: CASRENSYEQYF. CDR3 in DNA: TGTGCCAGCAGGGAAAATTCCTACGAGCAGTACTTC.

This clonotype was detected ten times or more. V usage is TRBV9 and J usage is TRBJ1-2, with D perhaps matching TRBD1 (6 bases). The V gene lost 0 bases and the J gene lost 1 base, with 13 bases spanning the gap. The CDR3 has 16 residues. In germline, CDR1 is SGDLS, CDR2 YYNGEE. The CDR3 is CASSVAFQGRNYGYTF. The CDR3 coding sequence is TGTGCCAGCAGCGTAGCGTTCCAGGGGCGTAACTATGGCTACACCTTC.

This clonotype was seen at least ten times. The rearrangement links TRBV11-3 to TRBJ2-7; D remains ambiguous. The CDR3 extends over 15 amino acids. Germline V gene lookup returns CDR1 SGHNT and CDR2 YENEEA. The V end was cut by 4 bases, the J end by 1 base, with 14 bases between. In nucleotides, the CDR3 is TGTGCCAGCAGCTCCTCTTACCCTCTTTCCTACGAGCAGTACTTC. This translates into CASSSSYPLSYEQYF.

Comments on this clonotype: This sequence may be a read error, since a much larger clone differs from it by one base. Since the CDR3 does not end with the conserved phenylalanine or tryptophan, this likely comes from a read error. The chain carries TRBV10-3 and TRBJ1-1; unclear D gene. This CDR3 spans 13 amino acids. Between the trimmed V and J ends, which lost 11 bases and 0 bases, there was a span of 13 bases. Germline lookup yields CDR1 ENHRY and CDR2 SYGVKD. CDR3 DNA: TGTGCCGCGGCCGAGGTTGTGAACACTGAAGCTTTCTTG. This gives the protein CAAAEVVNTEAFL.

The rearrangement uses TRBV25-1 and TRBJ2-7, with a tentative D call TRBD1 (6 bases). The CDR3 is 14 amino acids. Per germline, CDR1 MGHDK and CDR2 SYGVNS. Trimming pared 4 bases from V and 0 bases from J, leaving 10 bases between. CDR3 region: CASSVETGSYEQYF. Here the CDR3 DNA reads TGTGCCAGCAGTGTTGAGACAGGCTCCTACGAGCAGTACTTC.

This clonotype appeared a few times. DNA of the CDR3: TGTGCCAGCACTAGAACGGGCAACTCCTGGGGTTATGGCTACACCTTC. Encoded protein: CASTRTGNSWGYGYTF. The V gene is TRBV9, the J gene TRBJ1-2; no firm D call. The V gene's germline CDR1 is SGDLS and CDR2 YYNGEE. The V gene lost 6 bases and the J gene lost 5 bases, with 23 bases spanning the gap. The CDR3 length is 16 residues.

The chain couples TRBV12-5 to TRBJ1-2, with 7 positions matching TRBD1. CDR1 is LGHNT and CDR2 is FRNRAP in the germline V gene. The CDR3 sequence is 12 residues long. V dropped 8 bases and J dropped 10; count of bases not matched to a gene: 10. The CDR3 nucleotides read TGTGCTAGTTCCCCCGGGACAGAGGTCTACACCTTC. As protein: CASSPGTEVYTF.

This clonotype was detected ten times or more. The rearrangement uses TRBV12-3 or TRBV12-4 and TRBJ1-2, with D perhaps matching TRBD1 (5 bases). The CDR3 spans 13 residues. Trimming stripped 2 bases from V and 5 bases from J, with 9 bases between. The CDR3 nucleotides are TGTGCCAGCAGTTTATCGGGGGGGTATGGCTACACCTTC. The encoded protein is CASSLSGGYGYTF.

In its sample, this clonotype was seen many times. This sequence joins TRBV3-1 and TRBJ2-7; TRBD2 matches 8 bases. The germline V gene has CDR1 LGHDT and CDR2 YNNKEL (reference sequence). This CDR3 has 13 amino acids. The ends lost 1 base at V and 13 bases at J; junction bases unmatched: 9. CDR3: CASSQGASGLLYF. In nucleotides, the CDR3 is TGTGCCAGCAGCCAAGGCGCTAGCGGGCTGTTATACTTC.

This clonotype was observed a few times. A read error may explain this, as a much larger clone is one base away. The CDR3 sequence: CAWRVRFSNTEASF. CDR3 coding DNA: TGTGCCTGGAGGGTAAGGTTCAGTAACACTGAAGCTTCCTTT. V usage is TRBV30 and J usage is TRBJ1-1; D call uncertain. The germline gives CDR1 GTSNPN, CDR2 SVGIG (reference sequence). This CDR3 has 14 amino acids.

The chain recombines TRBV7-9 with TRBJ1-2; D remains ambiguous. The V end lost 1 base, the J end lost 4 bases, and 10 bases lay between the germline ends. Germline CDR1 reads SEHNR; CDR2 reads FQNEAQ (reference sequence). This CDR3 is built from 14 residues. This chain's CDR3 is CASSLDGYSYGYTF. CDR3 coding DNA: TGTGCCAGCAGCTTAGACGGGTATTCCTATGGCTACACCTTC.